The 13 T cell receptor beta chains reported below all come from one sample, sequenced in a study of control samples from healthy donors and cancer patients. TCRdb keeps only in-frame clones here, not all; method: immunoSEQ multiplex PCR. Of some 87,000 clones detected, roughly 91% appear once; the ten largest clones hold approximately 14%. The sequencing sample was made of blood. These receptors all stem from a man aged 25-45 years in good health.

J is TRBJ1-6 and V is TRBV30, with 7 bases fitting TRBD1. The length of the CDR3 is 14 residues. Looked up from germline, CDR1 is GTSNPN and CDR2 is SVGIG (reference sequence). The J segment lost 0 bases and the V segment lost 8 bases, leaving 4 bases of the junction unmatched. CDR3 sequence (DNA): TGTGCCGGACAGGTGTTCTCCTATAATTCACCCCTCCACTTT. The encoded protein is CAGQVFSYNSPLHF.

The chain combines TRBV2 with TRBJ2-2; 10 nucleotides align to TRBD2. The V and J ends lost 10 bases and 2 bases, in that order; junction bases with no gene match: 7. Germline loops: CDR1 SNHLY, CDR2 FYNNEI. This CDR3 has 15 residues. The CDR3 is CATSTSGANTGELFF. The CDR3 DNA reads TGTGCCACCTCCACTAGCGGGGCAAACACCGGGGAGCTGTTTTTT.

CDR3 in amino acids: CASSHLGGQDSPLHF. The CDR3 DNA is TGTGCCAGCAGCCACCTTGGGGGCCAGGATTCACCCCTCCACTTT. This chain joins TRBV9 and TRBJ1-6; D possibly corresponds to TRBD1 (6 bases). V dropped 4 bases and J dropped 8 bases, with 16 bases sitting between them. The CDR3 runs to 15 residues. In germline, CDR1 is SGDLS, CDR2 YYNGEE.

V is TRBV5-4 and J is TRBJ2-3; no definite D call. V lost 4 bases and J 2 bases, leaving 14 bases between the germline ends. Germline V gene lookup returns CDR1 SGHNT and CDR2 YYREEE (reference sequence). CDR3 length: 15 amino acids. The CDR3 nucleotides are TGTGCCAGCAGCAGACGGGTAGGGTACACAGATACGCAGTATTTT. Translation gives CASSRRVGYTDTQYF.

The V and J genes are TRBV19 and TRBJ2-4, with D unresolved. CDR1 LNHDA and CDR2 SQIVND come from the germline V gene (reference sequence). The CDR3 totals 15 residues. V was trimmed by 4 bases and J by 0 bases, leaving 10 bases between them. The CDR3 region is CASSRVEVAKNIQYF. The DNA of the CDR3 is TGTGCCAGTAGTAGGGTCGAGGTAGCCAAAAACATTCAGTACTTC.

The chain employs TRBV5-1 and TRBJ1-1; D is possibly TRBD1 (6 bases). This CDR3 is built from 13 residues. The V gene lost 0 bases and the J gene lost 8 bases, with 11 bases spanning the gap. In germline, CDR1 is SGHRS, CDR2 YFSETQ. This CDR3 reads CASSLGLDREAFF. As DNA, the CDR3 is TGCGCCAGCAGCTTGGGACTCGACAGGGAAGCTTTCTTT.

This rearrangement joins TRBV15 to TRBJ1-3; D is unresolved. V lost 1 base, J lost 0 bases, and 7 bases lay in between. CDR1 and CDR2 from the germline V gene are LNHNV and YYDKDF (reference sequence). The CDR3 is 15 residues long. CDR3 amino acids: CATSRGSASGNTIYF. The CDR3 DNA reads TGTGCCACCAGCAGAGGGTCGGCCTCTGGAAACACCATATATTTT.

CDR3 DNA sequence: TGTGCCAGCAGCTTAATCGTACCTATTGCGGGACCCTACAATGAGCAGTTCTTC. As protein: CASSLIVPIAGPYNEQFF. The rearrangement uses TRBV11-2 and TRBJ2-1; a weak D match, TRBD2 (6 bases). Trimming pared 2 bases from V and 2 bases from J, leaving 19 bases between. Per germline, CDR1 SGHAT and CDR2 FQNNGV. The CDR3 sequence is 18 residues long. The whole variable domain, filled in from reference TRBV11-2 and TRBJ2-1, reads EAGVAQSPRYKIIEKRQSVAFWCNPISGHATLYWYQQILGQGPKLLIQFQNNGVVDDSQLPKDRFSAERLKGVDSTLKIQPAKLEDSAVYLCASSLIVPIAGPYNEQFFGPGTRLTVL.

The sample holds one count of this clone. The rearrangement uses TRBV12-5 and TRBJ1-6; D possibly corresponds to TRBD1 (5 bases). Trimming removed 3 bases at V and 2 bases at J, with 11 bases between. The CDR3 length is 16 residues. Germline-derived CDR1 and CDR2 are LGHNT and FRNRAP. The CDR3 region is CASGFEGRTYNSPLHF. CDR3 bases: TGTGCTAGTGGTTTTGAGGGGAGGACCTATAATTCACCCCTCCACTTT.

The chain uses TRBV15 and TRBJ2-1; D uncertain. This CDR3 region has 12 residues. The V end was cut by 6 bases, the J end by 7 bases, with 10 bases between. Per the germline V gene, CDR1 is LNHNV and CDR2 is YYDKDF (reference sequence). CDR3 region: CATSPVRNEQFF. For the CDR3, the DNA is TGTGCCACCAGTCCAGTTCGAAATGAGCAGTTCTTC.

This clone showed up just a few times. The V gene is TRBV4-1, the J gene TRBJ1-6, with a tentative D call TRBD1 (5 bases). Trimming took 4 bases from V and 8 from J, leaving 9 bases between them. This CDR3 is built from 13 residues. Germline-derived CDR1 and CDR2 are MGHRA and YSYEKL. The CDR3 loop is CASSPGTDSPLHF. The CDR3 bases are TGCGCCAGCAGCCCCGGGACGGATTCACCCCTCCACTTT.

The CDR3 DNA reads TGTGCCAGCAGTGAAGAGGGACAGGGGGTCACAGATACGCAGTATTTT. Protein: CASSEEGQGVTDTQYF. The chain recombines TRBV6-1 with TRBJ2-3, with TRBD1 matching over 11 bases. Per germline, CDR1 MNHNS and CDR2 SASEGT. After removal of 1 base from V and 2 bases from J, the junction contained 2 bases not matched to a gene. CDR3 length: 16 amino acids.

The gene calls are TRBV7-8 and TRBJ1-2; 7 nucleotides align to TRBD1. This CDR3 spans 14 amino acids. In germline, CDR1 is SGHVS, CDR2 FQNEAQ. V lost 2 bases to trimming and J lost 2 bases; unmatched junction nucleotides: 2. The CDR3 DNA reads as TGTGCCAGCAGCTTACAACAGGGGAACTATGGCTACACCTTC. As protein: CASSLQQGNYGYTF.